This T cell receptor (beta chain) came from a study of a mutant IDH1 vaccine in newly diagnosed glioma (dated by TCRdb to the early 2020s). Study-wide context: Patients were given eight vaccinations, in weeks 1, 3, 5, 7, 11, 15, 19 and 23, which matched visits V03 through V10. Six visits were used for peripheral blood collection: V03 (baseline), V05, V07, V10, V12 and V13. Prior to enrollment, patients had been given standard therapy consisting of radiotherapy alone, temozolomide alone, or radiochemotherapy with temozolomide, with the combination given to most patients. Vaccination began 4-6 weeks after radiotherapy alone, or alongside temozolomide cycles in the chemotherapy-containing groups. For exploratory analyses, approximately 25 treated patients had longitudinal TCRB deep sequencing done wherever samples were available. Of the roughly 34 treated patients, approximately 62% were male and approximately 38% were female, and the mean age was approximately 37 years. Results the study describes overall, beyond this receptor: The authors noted that analyses of patient blood samples could not be reproduced because of sample limitations. Immune responses induced by the vaccine were seen in 90% to 95% of patients across multiple MHC alleles. Selection of PBMC samples for TCRB deep sequencing was based on availability. Pseudoprogression seemed to be unrelated to changes in the top peripheral T cell clonotypes found by TCRB sequencing.

What the time point label conveys for this sample: week 11, during vaccination. A 20-mer mutant IDH1 peptide at 300 micrograms in Montanide made up each vaccine dose, which was injected subcutaneously together with topical imiquimod. The donors had newly diagnosed IDH1-mutant astrocytomas of WHO grade 3 or 4 that showed loss of nuclear ATRX. The samples were drawn from NOA16, a multicentre, single-arm, open-label phase I trial in Germany that tested a mutant IDH1 peptide vaccine in humans for the first time. The DNeasy Blood and Tissue Kit was used to extract genomic DNA from EDTA blood for TCRB sequencing. Libraries were prepared through the immunoSEQ multiplex PCR assay. Rearranged TCR beta chain sequences were amplified using the hsTCRB Kit according to the manufacturer's protocol. Sequencing of TCRB libraries was carried out on an Illumina MiSeq. Under the source paper's analysis protocol: Demultiplexing, trimming and gene mapping were performed with the kit vendor's proprietary platform. As stored in TCRdb, this immuneACCESS dataset retains in-frame rearrangements with V and J assigned. A fraction of the clones does not appear; measured against another copy, unresolved V genes explain less than half of the discrepancy, and the remainder lacks a known reason. D and trimming were read from the DNA, whereas the V and J calls and clone size are those reported in that table. Across this sample there are 35,000 to 40,000 clones, with about four fifths seen only once. About 2.2% of the sample is in the top ten clones.

Note on this clone: This receptor's antigen is unknown. Base-call qualities are not available, and no considerably larger clone is one nucleotide away.

Trimming costs V 4 bases and J 3 bases, and their ends lie 13 bases apart. The germline V gene gives CDR1 as SQVTM and CDR2 as ANQGSEA. CDR3 length: 13 amino acids, cysteine to phenylalanine. The retained sequence is limited to the CDR3, 39 bases, with the frame set at the first base. The input for sequencing was PBMCs, taken from a glioma patient whose treatment included an IDH1 peptide vaccine. The chain joins TRBV29-1 to TRBJ2-7, with the D segment possibly TRBD1 or TRBD2, each aligning over 5 bases. The TCR sequence derives from a man aged 35 to 55 with glioma. CDR3 loop: CSVAPGTLYEQYF. The nucleotide sequence is given as TGCAGCGTTGCCCCCGGGACCCTCTACGAGCAGTACTTC.